Below are 12 T cell receptor beta chains sequenced from a single sample in a study of blood T cells in healthy people across ages. Next came a second PCR, run for about 7 to 12 cycles, which used a sample-barcoded 5' primer along with a J-beta primer mix. TCRdb reprocessed the 5' RACE reads with MiXCR, giving one entry per CDR3 protein. The table includes 1.5 million to 2 million distinct CDR3 sequences, around 50% detected once. The sample taken for sequencing was blood. These TCRs come from a woman aged 40 to 50 in good health.

The gene calls are TRBV28 and TRBJ2-5; TRBD1 matches 7 bases. The CDR3 runs to 14 residues. V lost 5 bases and J lost 3; bases outside the gene matches: 6. The germline gives CDR1 MDHEN, CDR2 SYDVKM. The CDR3 loop reads CASSVIDREETQYF. CDR3 nucleotides: TGTGCCAGCAGTGTAATCGACAGGGAAGAGACCCAGTACTTC. The whole variable domain, filled in from reference TRBV28 and TRBJ2-5, reads DVKVTQSSRYLVKRTGEKVFLECVQDMDHENMFWYRQDPGLGLRLIYFSYDVKMKEKGDIPEGYSVSREKKERFSLILESASTNQTSMYLCASSVIDREETQYFGPGTRLLVL.

This chain connects TRBV2 to TRBJ2-5; TRBD2 aligns across 8 bases. The better agreement between TRBJ2-7 and the DNA end casts doubt on the J call. Germline CDR1 and CDR2: SNHLY and FYNNEI. The CDR3 length is 16 residues. CDR3 region: CASSAGLAGGAYEQYF. For the CDR3, the DNA is TGTGCCAGCAGTGCGGGTTTGGCGGGGGGCGCCTACGAGCAGTACTTC.

This clonotype showed up just a few times. V usage is TRBV20-1 and J usage is TRBJ2-7; 9 bases match TRBD1. V lost 4 bases to trimming and J lost 6 bases; unmatched junction nucleotides: 7. The CDR3 has 13 residues. Per the germline V gene, CDR1 is DFQATT and CDR2 is SNEGSKA (reference sequence). The CDR3 DNA follows: TGCAGTGCTAACCGGGGACAGGGAGGCGAGCAGTACTTC. It translates to CSANRGQGGEQYF.

CDR3 sequence (DNA): TGCAGTGCTAGAGTCCGGACAGGGCCGGATGGCTACACCTTC. It translates to CSARVRTGPDGYTF. The chain has TRBV20-1 and TRBJ1-2; 8 nucleotides align to TRBD1. Germline values: CDR1 DFQATT, CDR2 SNEGSKA (reference sequence). The CDR3 length is 14 residues. V shed 1 base, J shed 6 bases, and the junction held 7 bases outside the gene matches.

This clonotype has more than one count but fewer than ten. The rearrangement uses TRBV29-1 and TRBJ2-3, with 11 bases identical to TRBD1. J gave up 7 bases and V 5 bases, and 5 bases lay outside the gene matches. CDR1 is SQVTM, CDR2 ANQGSEA, per germline. The CDR3 contains 13 residues. Written as DNA, the CDR3 is TGCAGCGTTACCGGGACAGGGGGAAATACGCAGTATTTT. Amino acids: CSVTGTGGNTQYF.

The sample holds a few counts of this clonotype. V is TRBV5-1 and J is TRBJ2-5; TRBD1 might be the D (6 bases). With 3 bases removed from V and 0 bases from J, the gap between germline ends came to 12 bases. Germline V gives CDR1 SGHRS, CDR2 YFSETQ. This CDR3 comprises 15 residues. The CDR3 region is CASSWRTAYQETQYF. The CDR3, as DNA: TGCGCCAGCAGCTGGAGGACAGCGTACCAAGAGACCCAGTACTTC. Full variable domain (outside the CDR3, taken from reference TRBV5-1 and TRBJ2-5): KAGVTQTPRYLIKTRGQQVTLSCSPISGHRSVSWYQQTPGQGLQFLFEYFSETQRNKGNFPGRFSGRQFSNSRSEMNVSTLELGDSALYLCASSWRTAYQETQYFGPGTRLLVL.

This sequence joins TRBV5-6 and TRBJ1-4; D is undetermined. The CDR3 has 14 amino acids. Germline values: CDR1 SGHDT, CDR2 YYEEEE. V shed 4 bases and J shed 5 bases, with 12 bases lying between them. CDR3 loop: CASSGPGYNEKLFF. The CDR3 DNA reads as TGTGCCAGCAGCGGGCCGGGCTACAATGAAAAACTGTTTTTT.

The chain joins TRBV29-1 to TRBJ2-1, with D possibly TRBD1 on 8 matching bases. The CDR3 contains 14 residues. Germline CDR1 is SQVTM and CDR2 is ANQGSEA. The V end was cut by 6 bases, the J end by 4 bases, with 16 bases between. The CDR3 here is CSVQGGELYNEQFF. In DNA, the CDR3 is TGCAGCGTACAGGGGGGGGAACTTTACAATGAGCAGTTCTTC.

In nucleotides, the CDR3 is TGTGCCAGCAGCTCAGCGACTCCCGGGACACGCAACTATGGCTACACCTTC. Protein: CASSSATPGTRNYGYTF. The chain has TRBV13 and TRBJ1-2; TRBD1 is a possible D gene (6 bases). The CDR3 consists of 17 residues. Trimming cost V 4 bases and J 2 bases, with 20 bases left between them. In germline, CDR1 is PRHDT, CDR2 FYEKMQ (reference sequence).

The chain recombines TRBV5-6 with TRBJ1-6; D is ambiguous. The CDR3 covers 13 residues. Germline CDR1 is SGHDT and CDR2 is YYEEEE. The V gene lost 2 bases and the J gene lost 9 bases, with 9 bases spanning the gap. This CDR3 is CASSFRMGSPLHF. The CDR3 DNA follows: TGTGCCAGCAGCTTCCGGATGGGTTCACCCCTCCACTTT.

The chain carries TRBV9 and TRBJ1-1; 7 nucleotides match TRBD1. V lost 4 bases to trimming and J lost 3 bases; unmatched junction nucleotides: 6. Germline V gene data show CDR1 as SGDLS and CDR2 as YYNGEE. The CDR3 extends over 14 amino acids. CDR3 nucleotide sequence: TGTGCCAGCAGCACCGACAGGGAGGACACTGAAGCTTTCTTT. Protein: CASSTDREDTEAFF.

The genes are TRBV4-3 and TRBJ2-7, with 7 bases aligning to TRBD2. V was pared by 4 bases and J by 1 base, with 4 bases of the junction left unmatched. This CDR3 has 14 residues. Germline CDR1 is LGHNA and CDR2 is YSLEER. The CDR3 DNA sequence: TGCGCCAGCAGCCGGAGCGGGGATTCCTACGAGCAGTACTTC. Protein sequence: CASSRSGDSYEQYF.